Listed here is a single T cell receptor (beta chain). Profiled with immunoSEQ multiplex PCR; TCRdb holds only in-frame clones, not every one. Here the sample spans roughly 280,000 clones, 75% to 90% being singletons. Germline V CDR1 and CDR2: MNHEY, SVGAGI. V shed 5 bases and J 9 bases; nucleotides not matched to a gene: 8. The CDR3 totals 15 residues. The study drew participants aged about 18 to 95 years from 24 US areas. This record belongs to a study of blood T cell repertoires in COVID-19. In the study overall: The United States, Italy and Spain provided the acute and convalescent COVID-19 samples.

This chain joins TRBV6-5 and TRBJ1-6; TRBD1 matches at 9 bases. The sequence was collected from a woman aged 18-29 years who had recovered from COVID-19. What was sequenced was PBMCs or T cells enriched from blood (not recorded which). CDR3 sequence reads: CASSTGTGMFSPLHF. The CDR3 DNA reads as TGTGCCAGCAGTACCGGGACAGGGATGTTTTCACCCCTCCACTTT.